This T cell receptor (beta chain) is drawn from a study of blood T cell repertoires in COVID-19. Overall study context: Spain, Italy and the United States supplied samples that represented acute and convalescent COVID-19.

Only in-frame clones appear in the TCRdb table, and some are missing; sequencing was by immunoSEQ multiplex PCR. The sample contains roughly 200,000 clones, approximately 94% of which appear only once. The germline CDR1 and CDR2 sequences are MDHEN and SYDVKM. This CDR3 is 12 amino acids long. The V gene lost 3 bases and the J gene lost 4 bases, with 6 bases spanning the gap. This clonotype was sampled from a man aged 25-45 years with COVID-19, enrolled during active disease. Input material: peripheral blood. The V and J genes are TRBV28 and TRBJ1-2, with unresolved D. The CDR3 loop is CASSLRGYGYTF. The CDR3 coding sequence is TGTGCCAGCAGTTTGCGGGGCTATGGCTACACCTTC.